The 27 T cell receptor beta chains in this list originate from one sample, sequenced in a study of regulatory T cells in long-lasting Graves disease. Building the TCR beta libraries relied on iRepertoire HTBI primers, and CDR3 regions underwent Arm-PCR. One entry per CDR3 protein, called by TCRdb with MiXCR from the multiplex PCR reads. The table shows roughly 610,000 distinct CDR3 sequences, with 16% occurring only once. Time point reported: newly diagnosed GD, antithyroid drugs for less than 3 months. PBMCs provided the RNA from which the TCR library was made. The same sample was also studied in work on T cells in Graves' hyperthyroidism and ophthalmopathy.

Sequenced here: peripheral blood mononuclear cells (PBMCs), sampled at new diagnosis, from a patient treated with antithyroid drugs. These receptors were taken from a woman in her thirties with Graves disease.

This clonotype was seen repeatedly, ten times or more. This chain uses TRBV6-1 with TRBJ2-7, with 8 bases fitting TRBD1. The germline gives CDR1 MNHNS, CDR2 SASEGT. The CDR3 contains 16 residues. V shed 6 bases, J shed 3 bases, and the junction held 13 bases outside the gene matches. The CDR3 protein is CASRIAQGAINYEQYF. CDR3 nucleotides: TGTGCCAGCAGAATTGCTCAGGGGGCAATCAACTACGAGCAGTACTTC.

This chain uses TRBV27 with TRBJ2-1; 10 bases line up with TRBD1. The germline CDR1 and CDR2 sequences are MNHEY and SMNVEV (reference sequence). The CDR3 extends over 15 amino acids. Germline trimming cut 6 bases from V and 9 bases from J; bases unmatched to any gene: 11. This CDR3 reads CASSPATGGISEQFF. In nucleotides, the CDR3 is TGTGCCAGCAGCCCCGCGACAGGGGGCATCAGTGAGCAGTTCTTC.

The chain combines TRBV7-2 with TRBJ2-4; unclear D gene. The germline V gene encodes CDR1 SGHTA and CDR2 FQGNSA. This CDR3 comprises 17 residues. V lost 1 base, J lost 0 bases, and 13 bases lay in between. CDR3 sequence (DNA): TGTGCCAGCAGCTTAGAGACAAACCGTCTAGCCAAAAACATTCAGTACTTC. Translation gives CASSLETNRLAKNIQYF.

This clonotype was seen more than once but under ten times. This chain connects TRBV19 to TRBJ2-1; 8 bases match TRBD2. Looked up from germline, CDR1 is LNHDA and CDR2 is SQIVND (reference sequence). There are 12 residues in the CDR3. V dropped 8 bases and J dropped 7; count of bases not matched to a gene: 4. The DNA for the CDR3 is TGTGCCAGTGCCGGGACTAGGAATGAGCAGTTCTTC. It codes for CASAGTRNEQFF.

The J gene is TRBJ2-1, the V gene TRBV19; 7 bases map to TRBD1. Germline CDR1 LNHDA, CDR2 SQIVND (reference sequence). CDR3 length: 15 amino acids. The V gene end was trimmed by 9 bases and the J gene end by 1 base; junction bases not matched to a gene: 9. In DNA form, the CDR3 reads TGTGCCAGGAAACTCCGGGACAGTTCCTACAATGAGCAGTTCTTC. This sequence encodes CARKLRDSSYNEQFF. The whole variable domain, remainder taken from reference TRBV19 and TRBJ2-1, is DGGITQSPKYLFRKEGQNVTLSCEQNLNHDAMYWYRQDPGQGLRLIYYSQIVNDFQKGDIAEGYSVSREKKESFPLTVTSAQKNPTAFYLCARKLRDSSYNEQFFGPGTRLTVL.

The chain recombines TRBV5-1 with TRBJ2-3, with a possible D match to TRBD2 (5 bases). V was cut by 5 bases and J by 2 bases, with 15 bases left in between. CDR3 length: 15 amino acids. CDR1 is SGHRS and CDR2 is YFSETQ in the germline V gene. The CDR3 sequence: CASRGFRGTTDTQYF. The CDR3 nucleotides read TGCGCCAGCAGGGGCTTTCGGGGAACCACAGATACGCAGTATTTT.

This clonotype was picked up many times. For the CDR3, the DNA is TGTGCCAGCAGTTCCGGGACTAGCGGGAAAGGGACCTACGAGCAGTACTTC. Translating it yields CASSSGTSGKGTYEQYF. This chain uses TRBV28 with TRBJ2-7, with TRBD2 identical over 13 bases. V shed 4 bases and J 2 bases; nucleotides not matched to a gene: 8. CDR3 length equals 17 residues. CDR1 is MDHEN, CDR2 SYDVKM, per germline.

This clonotype was recorded a few times. The V gene is TRBV12-3 or TRBV12-4, the J gene TRBJ2-3; no clear D. Between the trimmed V and J ends, which lost 2 bases and 0 bases, there was a span of 12 bases. The length of the CDR3 is 16 residues. As DNA, the CDR3 is TGTGCCAGCAGTTTAATCGGGTGGAAGAGCACAGATACGCAGTATTTT. Its protein is CASSLIGWKSTDTQYF.

As to this clonotype: A much larger clone differs from this one at a single base, so this may be a read error. The rearrangement uses TRBV7-8 and TRBJ2-1; D not certain. From germline, CDR1 is SGHVS and CDR2 FQNEAQ. The CDR3 has 11 residues. This CDR3 reads CAGSLKLGQFF. The CDR3 coding sequence is TGTGCCGGCAGCTTAAAGTTGGGGCAGTTCTTC.

Notes on this clonotype: With a much larger clone just one base away, this may be a read error. The chain has TRBV12-3 or TRBV12-4 and TRBJ1-6, with TRBD1 as a possible D gene (5 bases). The CDR3 covers 17 residues. CDR3 nucleotides: TGTACCAGCAGTTTATTCGTCGGACCTGGGGGGGATTCACCCCTCCACTTT. This gives the protein CTSSLFVGPGGDSPLHF.

There are many counts of this clonotype. The chain carries TRBV6-1 and TRBJ1-5, with D possibly being TRBD1 (5 bases). The V end was cut by 8 bases, the J end by 7 bases, with 18 bases between. CDR1 and CDR2 (germline): MNHNS, SASEGT. The CDR3 is 14 amino acids. The CDR3 bases are TGTGCCAGCGCCTACTCAGGGTCGGGCCAGCCCCAGCATTTT. It is translated as CASAYSGSGQPQHF.

The table lists this clonotype with a few counts. The rearrangement uses TRBV30 and TRBJ1-1; D is ambiguous. Trimming removed 2 bases at V and 4 bases at J, with 14 bases between. Germline lookup yields CDR1 GTSNPN and CDR2 SVGIG (reference sequence). The length of the CDR3 is 14 residues. The CDR3 sequence: CAWSKTRLGTEAFF. The DNA for the CDR3 is TGTGCCTGGAGTAAAACAAGGTTAGGCACTGAAGCTTTCTTT.

This clonotype was found many times. The chain employs TRBV10-3 and TRBJ2-2; no firm D call. The germline gives CDR1 ENHRY, CDR2 SYGVKD. CDR3 length: 13 amino acids. The V end was cut by 4 bases, the J end by 8 bases, with 11 bases between. CDR3 protein: CAISGIRKGELFF. CDR3 coding DNA: TGTGCCATCAGTGGGATAAGAAAGGGGGAGCTGTTTTTT.

Only a few counts were recorded for this clonotype. The chain uses TRBV5-6 and TRBJ2-7; 7 bases line up with TRBD1. CDR1 and CDR2 from the germline V gene are SGHDT and YYEEEE. Germline trimming cut 4 bases from V and 5 bases from J; bases unmatched to any gene: 9. CDR3 length: 14 residues. CDR3 residues: CASSPGDSSNEQYF. Here the CDR3 DNA reads TGTGCCAGCAGCCCCGGGGACAGTAGCAACGAGCAGTACTTC.

CDR3 sequence reads: CASKNGGTDTQYF. In nucleotides, the CDR3 is TGTGCCAGCAAAAATGGCGGCACAGATACGCAGTATTTT. The chain couples TRBV6-2 or TRBV6-3 to TRBJ2-3; D is undetermined. V was cut by 7 bases and J by 1 base, with 9 bases left in between. This CDR3 is 13 amino acids long. CDR1 is MNHEY and CDR2 is SVGEGT in the germline V gene.

This clonotype was seen many times. The chain links TRBV7-2 to TRBJ2-1; 12 bases agree with TRBD2. The CDR3 sequence is 17 residues long. The trim removed 4 bases at V and 6 bases at J, leaving 10 bases unmatched. Germline CDR1 is SGHTA and CDR2 is FQGNSA. In DNA, the CDR3 is TGTGCCAGCAGCTCGCCTGGGCTAGCGGGAGGGTTCAATGAGCAGTTCTTC. It is translated as CASSSPGLAGGFNEQFF.

To note about this clonotype: Just one base apart from a much larger clone, this may be a read error. The V gene is TRBV2, the J gene TRBJ1-1; D is undetermined. The V and J ends lost 8 bases and 3 bases respectively, with 16 bases between them. The CDR3 has 14 amino acids. CDR1 is SNHLY, CDR2 FYNNEI, per germline. The CDR3 loop is CASAPPLRYTEAFF. For the CDR3, the DNA is TGTGCCAGCGCTCCCCCCTTGAGGTACACTGAAGCTTTCTTT.

V and J are TRBV5-1 and TRBJ2-6, with 12 bases matching TRBD2. V was pared by 2 bases and J by 4 bases, with 4 bases of the junction left unmatched. This CDR3 spans 17 amino acids. Germline V CDR1 and CDR2: SGHRS, YFSETQ. The chain's CDR3 is CASSLLAGGGGANVLTF. The CDR3 bases are TGCGCCAGCAGCTTACTAGCGGGAGGAGGAGGGGCCAACGTCCTGACTTTC.

This clonotype came up many times. The CDR3 nucleotides read TGTGCCAGCAGCCCGAGGAAACAGCTGAACACTGAAGCTTTCTTT. Its protein product is CASSPRKQLNTEAFF. V and J are TRBV28 and TRBJ1-1; D is unresolved. The CDR3 totals 15 residues. V lost 6 bases and J lost 0, with 14 bases in between. Germline V gives CDR1 MDHEN, CDR2 SYDVKM.

In this sample, this clonotype turned up a few times. The chain combines TRBV13 with TRBJ2-1; D ambiguous. Trimming took 2 bases from V and 4 from J, leaving 15 bases between them. Germline loops: CDR1 PRHDT, CDR2 FYEKMQ (reference sequence). The CDR3 contains 16 residues. The CDR3 protein is CASSLSGRAPYNEQFF. CDR3 nucleotide sequence: TGTGCCAGCAGCTTATCCGGGCGAGCCCCTTACAATGAGCAGTTCTTC.

V usage is TRBV5-1 and J usage is TRBJ2-7; no definite D call. Germline V gene data show CDR1 as SGHRS and CDR2 as YFSETQ. V was trimmed by 4 bases and J by 4 bases, leaving 21 bases between them. CDR3 length: 16 amino acids. The CDR3 DNA is TGCGCCAGCAGCCCCATAACCGTCGGACCCTCATACGAGCAGTACTTC. Translating it yields CASSPITVGPSYEQYF.

This clonotype was found many times. The V gene is TRBV2, the J gene TRBJ1-2; D is unresolved. The CDR3 totals 15 residues. V was clipped by 7 bases and J by 4 bases, with 19 bases between them. Germline CDR1 reads SNHLY; CDR2 reads FYNNEI. CDR3 DNA: TGTGCCAGCAAGGAGGAGACCGGCAGGAGCTATGGCTACACCTTC. This gives the protein CASKEETGRSYGYTF.

Regarding this clonotype: This may stem from a read error, because a much larger clone lies one nucleotide away. The V call is TRBV27, the J call TRBJ1-3, with a possible D match to TRBD1 (5 bases). The V gene's germline CDR1 is MNHEY and CDR2 SMNVEV (reference sequence). The CDR3 length is 12 residues. V lost 6 bases to trimming and J lost 8 bases, with 11 bases between them. CDR3: CASRARVDTIYF. The CDR3 DNA sequence: TGTGCCAGCAGGGCCAGGGTAGACACCATATATTTT.

This clonotype was seen a handful of times. The J gene is TRBJ2-3, the V gene TRBV6-1; D is ambiguous. Germline V CDR1 and CDR2: MNHNS, SASEGT. V lost 3 bases, J lost 10 bases, and 8 bases lay in between. The CDR3 covers 11 residues. The CDR3 loop is CASSEIRAQYF. The CDR3, as DNA: TGTGCCAGCAGTGAGATACGGGCGCAGTATTTT.

The CDR3 reads CAGGTGVGEQFF. The DNA of the CDR3 is TGTGCCGGGGGGACAGGGGTAGGGGAGCAGTTCTTC. This chain links TRBV5-5 with TRBJ2-1, with 10 bases identical to TRBD1. The CDR3 consists of 12 residues. The germline CDR1 and CDR2 sequences are SGHKS and YYEKEE (reference sequence). Trimming took 10 bases from V and 10 from J; bases not matched to a gene: 8. Looking up the rest from reference TRBV5-5 and TRBJ2-1 gives the full variable domain: DAGVTQSPTHLIKTRGQQVTLRCSPISGHKSVSWYQQVLGQGPQFIFQYYEKEERGRGNFPDRFSARQFPNYSSELNVNALLLGDSALYLCAGGTGVGEQFFGPGTRLTVL.

There are a few counts of this clonotype. The chain is built from TRBV18 and TRBJ1-1; 7 nucleotides match TRBD1. After removal of 3 bases from V and 3 bases from J, the junction contained 7 bases not matched to a gene. The CDR3 has 15 amino acids. Germline V gives CDR1 KGHSH, CDR2 LQKENI. In DNA, the CDR3 is TGTGCCAGCTCACCTTTAGACAGGGCTTACACTGAAGCTTTCTTT. This sequence encodes CASSPLDRAYTEAFF.

This clonotype came up many times. The chain is built from TRBV28 and TRBJ1-1; 8 bases agree with TRBD1. The J segment lost 1 base and the V segment lost 3 bases, leaving 7 bases of the junction unmatched. The CDR3 sequence is 16 residues long. The germline V gene encodes CDR1 MDHEN and CDR2 SYDVKM. CDR3 DNA sequence: TGTGCCAGCAGTTTCAGACAGGGGAGCGGGAACACTGAAGCTTTCTTT. Translating it yields CASSFRQGSGNTEAFF.